The sequence of this T cell receptor (beta chain) was determined in a study of neurological immune-mediated disorders. Many counts were recorded for this clonotype. What it recognizes is unknown. The CDR3 is made up of 16 amino acids. V lost 4 bases and J lost 8; bases outside the gene matches: 16. CDR1 and CDR2 from the germline V gene are DFQATT and SNEGSKA (reference sequence). The unsorted libraries were made from 2 million PBMCs kept at -80 C. TCRdb redid the calling of the 5' RACE reads with MiXCR, one entry per CDR3 protein. The data hold 30,000 or so distinct CDR3 sequences, with 10% to 15% observed a single time. Study-level points and caveats: There were no CDR3 amino acid sequences shared by expanded clones across subjects, a result suggesting private repertoires in all groups.

The specimen was PBMCs. This sequence originates from a man aged 55-75 years in good health. The rearrangement links TRBV20-1 to TRBJ2-1, with 8 nucleotides matching TRBD1. CDR3 nucleotide sequence: TGCAGTGCTAACGGCGGACAGGGACAAACCATGGATGAGCAGTTCTTC. This sequence encodes CSANGGQGQTMDEQFF.